The T cell receptor (beta chain) described here comes from a study of cytomegalovirus exposure and HLA in healthy donors. Comment on this clone: Its specificity is not known.

V was pared by 4 bases and J by 2 bases, with 12 bases between. CDR1 is SGHRS, CDR2 YFSETQ, per germline. This CDR3 has 14 residues. Study observations and caveats: In vitro confirmation showed a few CMV-associated chains to be CMV antigen specific. A reported reduction in N-insertions relative to the roughly 700-donor mean was seen in an Asian-associated ancestry cluster in a later analysis. Across HLA loci, a later analysis found differing TCR association rates, with DRB1 most and HLA-C fewest.

Primers included in the PCR were 60 Vbeta and 13 Jbeta primers. The repertoire was sequenced with immunoSEQ multiplex PCR; TCRdb's copy has only in-frame clones and lacks some. The table has about 140,000 clones, over 75% seen once. The V gene is TRBV5-1, the J gene TRBJ1-2; weak D call: TRBD1 (6 bases). The sequence derives from a man aged 45 to 65 in good health and CMV-seronegative. Sequenced material: PBMCs. CDR3 sequence reads: CASSQQGKNYGYTF. For the CDR3, the DNA is TGCGCCAGCAGCCAACAGGGAAAAAACTATGGCTACACCTTC.